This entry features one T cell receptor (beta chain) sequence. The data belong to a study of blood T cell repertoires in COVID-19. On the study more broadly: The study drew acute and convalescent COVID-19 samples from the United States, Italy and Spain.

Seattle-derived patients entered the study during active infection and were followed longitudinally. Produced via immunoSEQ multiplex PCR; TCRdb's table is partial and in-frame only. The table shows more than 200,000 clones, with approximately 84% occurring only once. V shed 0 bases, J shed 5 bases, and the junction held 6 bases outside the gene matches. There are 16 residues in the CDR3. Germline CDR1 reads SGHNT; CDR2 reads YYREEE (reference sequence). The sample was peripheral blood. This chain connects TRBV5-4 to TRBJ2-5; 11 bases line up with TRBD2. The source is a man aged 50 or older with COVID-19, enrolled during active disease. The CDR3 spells CASSLGNSGGAETQYF. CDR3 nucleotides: TGTGCCAGCAGCTTGGGGAATAGCGGGGGGGCTGAGACCCAGTACTTC. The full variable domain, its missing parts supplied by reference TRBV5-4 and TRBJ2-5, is ETGVTQSPTHLIKTRGQQVTLRCSSQSGHNTVSWYQQALGQGPQFIFQYYREEENGRGNFPPRFSGLQFPNYSSELNVNALELDDSALYLCASSLGNSGGAETQYFGPGTRLLVL.